These 14 T cell receptor beta chains originate from one sample sequenced in a study of cytomegalovirus exposure and HLA in healthy donors. Both 60 Vbeta primers and 13 Jbeta primers went into the PCR. The protocol was immunoSEQ multiplex PCR, while the TCRdb copy is restricted to in-frame clones and leaves out a portion. The sample has approximately 170,000 clones, roughly 80% seen once. Sequenced material: PBMCs. The receptors originated from a male donor in good health and CMV-seronegative.

This chain connects TRBV5-1 to TRBJ2-5, with a possible D match to TRBD1 (5 bases). CDR1 is SGHRS, CDR2 YFSETQ, per germline. This CDR3 is 14 amino acids long. Between the trimmed V and J ends, which lost 1 base and 4 bases, there was a span of 11 bases. CDR3: CASSLRPGRETQYF. The CDR3, as DNA: TGCGCCAGCAGCTTGCGTCCAGGGCGAGAGACCCAGTACTTC. Variable domain in full (rest from reference TRBV5-1 and TRBJ2-5): KAGVTQTPRYLIKTRGQQVTLSCSPISGHRSVSWYQQTPGQGLQFLFEYFSETQRNKGNFPGRFSGRQFSNSRSEMNVSTLELGDSALYLCASSLRPGRETQYFGPGTRLLVL.

Here the CDR3 DNA reads TGTGCCAGCAGCCACACATTGGGGGGGCGCACAGATACGCAGTATTTT. Translating gives CASSHTLGGRTDTQYF. The chain employs TRBV14 and TRBJ2-3, with D perhaps matching TRBD2 (7 bases). CDR3 size: 16 residues. The germline V and J ends were trimmed by 3 bases and 1 base, with 14 bases remaining between them. Germline V lookup: CDR1 SGHDN, CDR2 FVKESK.

This rearrangement joins TRBV5-4 to TRBJ2-7; 8 bases fit TRBD1. Germline V gives CDR1 SGHNT, CDR2 YYREEE (reference sequence). The length of the CDR3 is 14 residues. After removal of 0 bases from V and 5 bases from J, the junction contained 4 bases not matched to a gene. CDR3: CASSLGQGAHEQYF. In DNA form, the CDR3 reads TGTGCCAGCAGCTTGGGGCAGGGGGCTCACGAGCAGTACTTC.

V usage is TRBV7-2 and J usage is TRBJ2-3; unclear D gene. The CDR3 is 13 residues long. Per the germline V gene, CDR1 is SGHTA and CDR2 is FQGNSA. V lost 3 bases and J lost 4, with 8 bases in between. This CDR3 reads CASSLQTPDTQYF. The CDR3 DNA follows: TGTGCCAGCAGCTTGCAGACACCAGATACGCAGTATTTT.

The rearrangement links TRBV5-1 to TRBJ2-3; 10 bases agree with TRBD2. The germline CDR1 and CDR2 sequences are SGHRS and YFSETQ. CDR3 length: 17 residues. V shed 7 bases and J 6 bases; nucleotides not matched to a gene: 17. CDR3 amino acids: CASPRRTSGYHPDTQYF. The DNA for the CDR3 is TGCGCCAGCCCAAGGAGGACTAGCGGTTACCACCCCGATACGCAGTATTTT.

This chain uses TRBV9 with TRBJ2-2; TRBD1 matches at 11 bases. The CDR3 totals 17 residues. CDR1 is SGDLS and CDR2 is YYNGEE in the germline V gene. Trimming took 4 bases from V and 5 from J; bases not matched to a gene: 10. The CDR3 protein is CASSKGGQGASTGELFF. CDR3 in DNA: TGTGCCAGCAGCAAGGGAGGACAGGGGGCAAGTACCGGGGAGCTGTTTTTT. The whole variable domain, remainder taken from reference TRBV9 and TRBJ2-2, is DSGVTQTPKHLITATGQRVTLRCSPRSGDLSVYWYQQSLDQGLQFLIQYYNGEERAKGNILERFSAQQFPDLHSELNLSSLELGDSALYFCASSKGGQGASTGELFFGEGSRLTVL.

V and J are TRBV28 and TRBJ2-7; TRBD1 is a possible D gene (6 bases). The CDR3 contains 12 residues. V was shortened by 7 bases and J by 12 bases, with 19 bases between the two germline ends. Per the germline V gene, CDR1 is MDHEN and CDR2 is SYDVKM. As DNA, the CDR3 is TGTGCCAGCACCCCCACGGGGACACGGGTGTACTTC. Translated, it gives CASTPTGTRVYF.

The genes are TRBV9 and TRBJ2-2, with 7 bases matching TRBD1. The germline V gene encodes CDR1 SGDLS and CDR2 YYNGEE. This CDR3 is built from 15 residues. The V gene end was trimmed by 1 base and the J gene end by 3 bases; junction bases not matched to a gene: 3. CDR3 in DNA: TGTGCCAGCAGCGTACGACAGGGAGACACCGGGGAGCTGTTTTTT. Encoded protein: CASSVRQGDTGELFF.

The chain's CDR3 is CASSLDGLAPYNEQFF. The CDR3, as DNA: TGCGCCAGCAGCTTGGATGGACTAGCGCCGTACAATGAGCAGTTCTTC. The V call is TRBV5-1, the J call TRBJ2-1, with 9 bases lining up with TRBD2. The germline V gene encodes CDR1 SGHRS and CDR2 YFSETQ. The CDR3 consists of 16 residues. Losses at the gene ends were 0 bases for V and 4 bases for J; bases not matched to a gene: 5.

V is TRBV15 and J is TRBJ1-1, with D maybe TRBD1 (5 bases). CDR3 length equals 15 residues. CDR1 is LNHNV, CDR2 YYDKDF, per germline (reference sequence). V was trimmed by 6 bases and J by 0 bases, leaving 14 bases between them. CDR3 protein: CATRQGHFVNTEAFF. CDR3 nucleotides: TGTGCCACCAGGCAGGGTCATTTCGTGAACACTGAAGCTTTCTTT.

The chain carries TRBV27 and TRBJ2-7; D is possibly TRBD1 (7 bases). Trimming took 4 bases from V and 4 from J, leaving 32 bases between them. The length of the CDR3 is 20 residues. Looked up from germline, CDR1 is MNHEY and CDR2 is SMNVEV (reference sequence). The CDR3 region is CASSSLRGVGLRYRNYEQYF. CDR3 DNA sequence: TGTGCCAGCAGTTCTCTCAGGGGGGTGGGGTTGAGGTATAGAAATTACGAGCAGTACTTC.

This clone was seen a few times. This chain links TRBV6-4 with TRBJ1-1; a weak D match, TRBD1 (5 bases). The V end was cut by 6 bases, the J end by 0 bases, with 11 bases between. Germline CDR1 is MRHNA and CDR2 is SNTAGT. CDR3 length: 14 residues. For the CDR3, the DNA is TGTGCCAGCAGCCCGGGACTCCTGAACACTGAAGCTTTCTTT. Amino acid sequence: CASSPGLLNTEAFF.

The chain recombines TRBV29-1 with TRBJ2-3; 9 bases align to TRBD2. After removal of 3 bases from V and 1 base from J, the junction contained 5 bases not matched to a gene. CDR3 length equals 15 residues. Germline V gives CDR1 SQVTM, CDR2 ANQGSEA. The CDR3 bases are TGCAGCGTTGACGTAGCGGGAGTTGGCACAGATACGCAGTATTTT. It translates to CSVDVAGVGTDTQYF.

In the case of this clone: A junction end diverges from the germline sequence, so it may reflect a read error. The chain combines TRBV27 with TRBJ1-2, with TRBD1 identical over 7 bases. The CDR3 has 13 residues. The germline gives CDR1 MNHEY, CDR2 SMNVEV (reference sequence). The CDR3 DNA is TGTGCCAGCTCGACAGGGTCGTGGTATGGCTACCCCTTC. Translation gives CASSTGSWYGYPF.